This T cell receptor beta chain came from a study of prognosis after radiotherapy for stage I lung cancer (dated by TCRdb to the early 2020s). As for the study more broadly: Between April 2018 and early 2019, approximately 20 stage I NSCLC patients were enrolled in Nanjing, China. SBRT was delivered in 3 to 5 fractions with a biologically effective dose of at least 100 Gy, and image-guided IMRT or VMAT was used for delivery. Tumor histology was squamous cell carcinoma in several patients and adenocarcinoma in about a dozen. Every patient was deemed medically inoperable, around twelve because of comorbidities and several because they refused surgery. SBRT was not combined with any concurrent therapy in any patient. Ages in the cohort of about a dozen men and over 5 women ranged from roughly 50 to 85 years, with a median of 74. Fourteen of the patients presented with newly diagnosed primary stage I lung tumors; five had oligometastatic NSCLC following surgical resection of the primary tumor. The study took one blood sample before SBRT and one after SBRT from each of approximately 20 patients and sequenced all 38 samples. The study profiled peripheral blood TCR beta repertoires from stage I NSCLC patients before and after stereotactic body radiotherapy and related them to distant failure. Distant metastases were developed by four of the 19 patients after SBRT, at a median of around seven months, whereas no significant progression was observed in the other 15 patients.

All patients had node-negative disease on CT and PET/CT, and none had a history of other malignancies or prior chemotherapy or radiotherapy. At each of the two time points, roughly 6 milliliters of peripheral venous blood were collected into EDTA tubes. PBMCs were isolated by Ficoll-Paque Plus density-gradient centrifugation. Samples were stored at -80°C immediately after collection until analysis. On this clonotype: No antigen is known for it. There are no base qualities to consult, and no much larger clone falls within one base.

Summary of the overall study and its limitations: After SBRT, the number of unique TCR clones decreased (median around 10,000 before versus about 7,000 after; Wilcoxon paired P=0.011). Differences in TRBV and TRBJ usage frequencies by metastasis status were reportedly observed in two V genes at baseline and in several V and two J genes after SBRT. The small cohort and short follow-up limited the study, so independent validation of the findings is needed. Whether the expanded TCR clones were tumor-specific was not determined. None of the reported P values were adjusted for multiple comparisons. Post-SBRT Shannon entropy and its change from baseline were lower in patients who developed distant metastases; baseline Shannon entropy was not associated with metastases.

Two rounds of multiplex PCR were used to amplify the TCR beta CDR3 region from genomic DNA. In the first PCR round, primers specific to each TRBV and TRBJ gene were used, and the primer sequences were filed in Chinese patent CN105087789A. Universal primers were used in the second round of PCR. The Roche High Pure PCR Template Preparation Kit was used to extract genomic DNA from frozen PBMCs. An Illumina HiSeq 3000 was used to sequence the libraries paired-end with 151 bp reads. On the authors' methods: CutAdapt was used to remove raw reads lacking the multiplex PCR primer sequences. High-quality paired reads were merged into contigs with PEAR. TRB V, D and J gene segments were assigned to each contig with MiXCR by alignment to reference sequences. To remove sequencing errors, CDR3 sequences were clustered according to base quality and sequence similarity. Diversity was measured as Shannon entropy normalized by the natural log of productive TCR sequence number. Clonality was defined as one minus Shannon entropy divided by the natural log of the number of unique clonotypes. The Youden index of ROC curves was used to select progression-free survival cut-offs for repertoire metrics, and analyses were performed in R 3.5.3. TCRdb itself trimmed the public reads at Q25 with fastp, ran MiXCR and retained productive beta chains. Rows matching on CDR3 protein sequence are summarized as one entry with the most common DNA and genes. These V and J calls originate from TCRdb's pipeline instead of the authors' own analysis. Recorded for this sample are 51,000 or so distinct CDR3 sequences; approximately 30% of them occurred a single time. Of the sample, approximately 8.3% is held by the ten largest clones.

The CDR3 sequence holds 16 residues, the cysteine and phenylalanine included. The read is trimmed to its CDR3 DNA, 48 bases read in frame from base 1. V is reduced by 7 bases and J by 10 bases, leaving a spacing of 26 bases between them. CDR1 SGHTA and CDR2 FQGNSA were looked up in the germline V gene. This receptor was identified in a donor of 50 years or more with non-small cell lung cancer. The chain links TRBV7-2 with TRBJ2-1; TRBD2 could be the D gene, as 5 bases match. The source material was PBMCs, sampled before or after stereotactic body radiation therapy (not recorded which). The CDR3 loop reads CASIPRPGGGLGEQFF. The sequenced DNA is TGTGCCAGCATCCCCCGTCCTGGCGGAGGCCTGGGAGAGCAGTTCTTC. The full variable domain, with segments outside the CDR3 supplied by the reference TRBV7-2 and TRBJ2-1 proteins, appears as GAGVSQSPSNKVTEKGKDVELRCDPISGHTALYWYRQSLGQGLEFLIYFQGNSAPDKSGLPSDRFSAERTGGSVSTLTIQRTQQEDSAVYLCASIPRPGGGLGEQFFGPGTRLTVL.